This T cell receptor beta chain originates from a study of Graves' ophthalmopathy and Graves' hyperthyroidism. Across the study: Stable hyperthyroidism denotes an absence of ophthalmopathy throughout 18 months of follow-up.

RNA transcripts provided the template for amplifying TCR beta CDR3 regions. First-round RT-PCR with HTBI primers preceded a second-round multiplex PCR. TCRdb re-called the multiplex PCR reads with MiXCR, one entry per CDR3 protein. The table includes around 590,000 distinct CDR3 sequences, 35% to 40% detected once. Trimming removed 1 base from V and 5 bases from J, with 10 bases in between. CDR3 length: 14 residues. Germline V CDR1 and CDR2: MGHRA, YSYEKL. Notes on the study in general: Stable hyperthyroidism and ophthalmopathy were told apart by a 13-signature model, which achieved 87.88% sensitivity and 81.08% specificity. This model predicted ophthalmopathy progression (sensitivity roughly 71%, specificity 72% to 85%).

Note on this clonotype: Its antigen is unknown.

Sequences were obtained from peripheral blood or thyroid tissue (not recorded which). The chain uses TRBV4-1 and TRBJ2-3; the D call may be TRBD1 or TRBD2 (6 bases each). This clonotype was sampled from an adult man with Graves' hyperthyroidism. The CDR3 sequence is CASSQVGGQDTQYF. The CDR3 DNA reads TGCGCCAGCAGCCAAGTGGGGGGACAAGATACGCAGTATTTT.